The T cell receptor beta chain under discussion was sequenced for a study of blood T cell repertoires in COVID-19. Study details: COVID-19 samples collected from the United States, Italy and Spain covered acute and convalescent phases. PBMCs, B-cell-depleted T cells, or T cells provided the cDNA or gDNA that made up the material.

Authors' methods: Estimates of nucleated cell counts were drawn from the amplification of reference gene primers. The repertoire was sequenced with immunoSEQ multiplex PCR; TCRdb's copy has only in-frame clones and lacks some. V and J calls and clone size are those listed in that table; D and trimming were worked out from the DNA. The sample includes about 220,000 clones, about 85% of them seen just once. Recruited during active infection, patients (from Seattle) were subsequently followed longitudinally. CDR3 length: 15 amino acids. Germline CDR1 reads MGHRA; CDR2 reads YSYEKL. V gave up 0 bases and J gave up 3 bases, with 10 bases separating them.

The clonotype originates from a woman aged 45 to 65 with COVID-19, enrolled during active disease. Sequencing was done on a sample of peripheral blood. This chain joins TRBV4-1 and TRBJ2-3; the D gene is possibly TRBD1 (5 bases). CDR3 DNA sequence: TGCGCCAGCAGCCAAGACCCGACAGTGACAGATACGCAGTATTTT. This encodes CASSQDPTVTDTQYF.